The clone carrying this TCR beta chain was seen once. Its matching antigen is unknown. TCRdb keeps only in-frame clones here, not all; method: immunoSEQ multiplex PCR. This repertoire shows approximately 78,000 clones, 80% to 85% found once; its top ten account for 0.95% to 1.5%. Antigen-specific CD4+ T cells were first expanded with viral peptide pools by the ViraFEST assay and only then sequenced. CD4+ T cells were isolated after around 9 days of culture. BNT162b2 vaccine or mRNA-1273 vaccine was given to participants in two doses. This record belongs to a study of vaccination effects on CD4 cells after COVID-19. The wider study: Post-vaccine sampling took place a median of 72 days after the second dose. Notes on the study in general: Late in the post-vaccination period, infection-induced and vaccine-induced clones underwent marked clonal contraction.

The CDR3 runs 15 residues. CDR1 and CDR2 from the germline V gene are ENHRY and SYGVKD. Trimming stripped 6 bases from V and 0 bases from J, with 14 bases between. The chain combines TRBV10-3 with TRBJ1-1; D gene unclear. The sample in question was CD4+ T cells from PBMCs cultured with HCoV-229E spike peptides, obtained after COVID-19 vaccination. This sequence was found in a human donor who received a COVID-19 vaccine. As DNA, the CDR3 is TGTGCCATCAGGGAGGACGGAGAAATGAACACTGAAGCTTTCTTT. It encodes CAIREDGEMNTEAFF.